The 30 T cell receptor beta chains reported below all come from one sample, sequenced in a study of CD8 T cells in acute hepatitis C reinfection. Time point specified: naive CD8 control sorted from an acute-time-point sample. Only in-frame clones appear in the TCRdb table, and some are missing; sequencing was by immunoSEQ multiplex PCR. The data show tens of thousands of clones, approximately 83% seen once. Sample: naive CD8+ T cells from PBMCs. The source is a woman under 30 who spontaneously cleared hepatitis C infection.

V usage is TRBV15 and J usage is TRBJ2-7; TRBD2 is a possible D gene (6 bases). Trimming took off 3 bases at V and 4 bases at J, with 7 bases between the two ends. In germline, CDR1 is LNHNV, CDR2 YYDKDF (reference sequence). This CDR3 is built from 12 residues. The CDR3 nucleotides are TGTGCCACCAGCAGGGAGGGGTACGAGCAGTACTTC. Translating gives CATSREGYEQYF.

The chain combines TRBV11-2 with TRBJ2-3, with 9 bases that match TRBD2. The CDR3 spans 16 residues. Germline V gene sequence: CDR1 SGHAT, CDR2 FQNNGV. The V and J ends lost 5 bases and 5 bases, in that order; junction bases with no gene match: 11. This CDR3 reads CASSTGGREGIDTQYF. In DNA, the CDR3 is TGTGCCAGCAGCACCGGGGGGCGGGAGGGAATAGATACGCAGTATTTT.

The CDR3 is CASSLGGGGRRAKNIQYF. CDR3 sequence (DNA): TGTGCCAGCAGCTTAGGGGGAGGCGGGAGAAGGGCCAAAAACATTCAGTACTTC. The chain has TRBV7-2 and TRBJ2-4; 7 bases are a match to TRBD2. Trimming at V came to 1 base and at J to 1 base, leaving 10 bases not matched to a gene. The CDR3 extends over 18 amino acids. Germline V gene data show CDR1 as SGHTA and CDR2 as FQGNSA.

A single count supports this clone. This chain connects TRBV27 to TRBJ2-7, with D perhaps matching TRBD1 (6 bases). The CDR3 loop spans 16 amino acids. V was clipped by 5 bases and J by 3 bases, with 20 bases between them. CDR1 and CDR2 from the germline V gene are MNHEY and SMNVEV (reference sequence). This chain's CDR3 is CASSITGTLTFYEQYF. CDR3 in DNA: TGTGCCAGCAGTATAACCGGGACACTTACCTTCTACGAGCAGTACTTC.

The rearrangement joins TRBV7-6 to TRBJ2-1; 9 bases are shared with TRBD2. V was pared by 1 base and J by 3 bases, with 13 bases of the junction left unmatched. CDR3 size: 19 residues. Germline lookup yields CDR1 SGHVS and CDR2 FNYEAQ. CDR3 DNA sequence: TGTGCCAGCAGCTTAGAAGTAGCGGGAGTTTTTCAGAGCTACAATGAGCAGTTCTTC. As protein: CASSLEVAGVFQSYNEQFF.

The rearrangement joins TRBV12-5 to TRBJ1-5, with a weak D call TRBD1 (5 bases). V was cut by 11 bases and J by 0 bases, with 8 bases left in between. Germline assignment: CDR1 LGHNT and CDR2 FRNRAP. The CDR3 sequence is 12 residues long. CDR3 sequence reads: CAGGYSNQPQHF. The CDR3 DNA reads TGTGCTGGGGGTTATAGCAATCAGCCCCAGCATTTT.

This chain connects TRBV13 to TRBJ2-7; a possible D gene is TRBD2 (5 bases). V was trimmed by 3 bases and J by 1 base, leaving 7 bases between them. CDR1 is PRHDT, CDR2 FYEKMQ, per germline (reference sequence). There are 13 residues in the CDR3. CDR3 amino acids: CASSFRDSYEQYF. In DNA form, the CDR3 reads TGTGCCAGCAGCTTTCGGGATTCCTACGAGCAGTACTTC.

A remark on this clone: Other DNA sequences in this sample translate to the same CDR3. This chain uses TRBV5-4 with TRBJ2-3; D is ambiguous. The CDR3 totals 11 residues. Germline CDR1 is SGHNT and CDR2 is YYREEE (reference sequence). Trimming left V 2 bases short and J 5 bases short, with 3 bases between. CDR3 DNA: TGTGCCAGCAGCTTCGGAGATACGCAGTATTTT. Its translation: CASSFGDTQYF. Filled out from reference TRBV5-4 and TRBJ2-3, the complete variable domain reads ETGVTQSPTHLIKTRGQQVTLRCSSQSGHNTVSWYQQALGQGPQFIFQYYREEENGRGNFPPRFSGLQFPNYSSELNVNALELDDSALYLCASSFGDTQYFGPGTRLTVL.

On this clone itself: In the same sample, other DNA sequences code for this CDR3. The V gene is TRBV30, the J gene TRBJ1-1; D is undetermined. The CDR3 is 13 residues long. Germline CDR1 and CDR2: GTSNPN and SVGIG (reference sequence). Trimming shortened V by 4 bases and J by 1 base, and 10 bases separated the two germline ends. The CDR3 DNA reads TGTGCCTGGACCGCGGGAGGGAACACTGAAGCTTTCTTT. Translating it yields CAWTAGGNTEAFF. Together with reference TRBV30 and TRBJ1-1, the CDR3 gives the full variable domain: SQTIHQWPATLVQPVGSPLSLECTVEGTSNPNLYWYRQAAGRGLQLLFYSVGIGQISSEVPQNLSASRPQDRQFILSSKKLLLSDSGFYLCAWTAGGNTEAFFGQGTRLTVV.

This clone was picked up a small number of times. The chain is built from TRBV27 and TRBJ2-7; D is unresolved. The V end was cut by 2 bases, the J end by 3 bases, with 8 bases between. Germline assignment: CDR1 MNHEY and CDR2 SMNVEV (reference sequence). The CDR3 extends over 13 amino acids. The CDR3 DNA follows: TGTGCCAGCAGTTTACCCTCCAGCTACGAGCAGTACTTC. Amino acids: CASSLPSSYEQYF.

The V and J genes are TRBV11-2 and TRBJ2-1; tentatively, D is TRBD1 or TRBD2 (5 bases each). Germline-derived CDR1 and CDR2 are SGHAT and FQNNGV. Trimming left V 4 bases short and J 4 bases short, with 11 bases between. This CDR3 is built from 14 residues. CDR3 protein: CASSYRDGYNEQFF. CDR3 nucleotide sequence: TGTGCCAGCAGCTACCGGGACGGATACAATGAGCAGTTCTTC.

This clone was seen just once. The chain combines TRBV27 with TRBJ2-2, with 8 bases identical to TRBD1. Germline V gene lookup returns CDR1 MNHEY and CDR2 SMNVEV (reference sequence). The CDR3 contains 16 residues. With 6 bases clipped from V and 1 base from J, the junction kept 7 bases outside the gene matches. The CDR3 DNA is TGTGCCAGCAGCCCTATAGGGACAGGGAACACCGGGGAGCTGTTTTTT. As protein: CASSPIGTGNTGELFF.

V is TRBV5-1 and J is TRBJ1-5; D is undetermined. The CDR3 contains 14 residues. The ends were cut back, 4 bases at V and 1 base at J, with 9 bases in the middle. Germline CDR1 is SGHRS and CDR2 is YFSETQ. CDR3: CASSGLGSNQPQHF. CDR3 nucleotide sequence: TGCGCCAGCAGCGGGTTAGGGAGCAATCAGCCCCAGCATTTT.

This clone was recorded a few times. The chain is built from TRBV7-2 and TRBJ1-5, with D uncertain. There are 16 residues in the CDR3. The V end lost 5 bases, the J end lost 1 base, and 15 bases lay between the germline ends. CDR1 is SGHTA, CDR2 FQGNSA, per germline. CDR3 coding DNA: TGTGCCAGCAGCGACCGGACGGTGATGAGCAATCAGCCCCAGCATTTT. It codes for CASSDRTVMSNQPQHF.

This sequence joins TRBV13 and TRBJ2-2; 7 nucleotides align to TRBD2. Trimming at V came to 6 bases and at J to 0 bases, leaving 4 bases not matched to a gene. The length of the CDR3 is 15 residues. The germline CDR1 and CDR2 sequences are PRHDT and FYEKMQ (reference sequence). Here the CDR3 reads CASRSSGSNTGELFF. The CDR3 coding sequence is TGTGCCAGCAGGAGTAGCGGGTCGAACACCGGGGAGCTGTTTTTT.

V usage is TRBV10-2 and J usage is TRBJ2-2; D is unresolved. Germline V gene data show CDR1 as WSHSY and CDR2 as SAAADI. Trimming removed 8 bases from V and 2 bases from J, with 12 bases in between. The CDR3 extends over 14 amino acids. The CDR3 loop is CASAESLNTGELFF. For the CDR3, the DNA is TGCGCCAGCGCGGAGTCCCTCAACACCGGGGAGCTGTTTTTT.

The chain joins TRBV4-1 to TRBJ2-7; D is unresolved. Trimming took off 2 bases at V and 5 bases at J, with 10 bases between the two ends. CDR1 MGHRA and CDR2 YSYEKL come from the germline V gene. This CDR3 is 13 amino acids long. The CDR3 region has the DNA TGCGCCAGCAGCCAAAGAGGACCCGACGAGCAGTACTTC. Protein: CASSQRGPDEQYF.

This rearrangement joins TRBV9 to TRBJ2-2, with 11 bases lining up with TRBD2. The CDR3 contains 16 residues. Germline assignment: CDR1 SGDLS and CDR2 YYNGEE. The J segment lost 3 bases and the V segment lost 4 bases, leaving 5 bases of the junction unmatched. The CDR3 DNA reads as TGTGCCAGCAGCAGCCCGGGACTAGCGGACACCGGGGAGCTGTTTTTT. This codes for CASSSPGLADTGELFF.

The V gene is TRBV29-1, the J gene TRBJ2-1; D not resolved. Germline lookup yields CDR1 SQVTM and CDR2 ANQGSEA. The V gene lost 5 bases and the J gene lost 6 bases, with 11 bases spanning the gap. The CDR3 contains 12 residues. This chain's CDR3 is CSVLPGTNEQFF. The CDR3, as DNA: TGCAGCGTTCTCCCAGGCACCAATGAGCAGTTCTTC.

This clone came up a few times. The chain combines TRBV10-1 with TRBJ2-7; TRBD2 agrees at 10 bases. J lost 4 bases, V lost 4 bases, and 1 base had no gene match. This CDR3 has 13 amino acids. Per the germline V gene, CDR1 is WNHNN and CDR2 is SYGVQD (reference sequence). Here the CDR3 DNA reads TGCGCCAGCAGTGGGGGACTAGCGTACGAGCAGTACTTC. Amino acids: CASSGGLAYEQYF.

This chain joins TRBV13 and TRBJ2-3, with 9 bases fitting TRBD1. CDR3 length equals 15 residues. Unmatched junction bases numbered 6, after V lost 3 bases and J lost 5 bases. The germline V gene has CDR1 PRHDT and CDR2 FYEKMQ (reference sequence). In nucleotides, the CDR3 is TGTGCCAGCAGCTTTAATACAGGGGGCGAAGATACGCAGTATTTT. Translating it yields CASSFNTGGEDTQYF. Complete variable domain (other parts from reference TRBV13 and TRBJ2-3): AAGVIQSPRHLIKEKRETATLKCYPIPRHDTVYWYQQGPGQDPQFLISFYEKMQSDKGSIPDRFSAQQFSDYHSELNMSSLELGDSALYFCASSFNTGGEDTQYFGPGTRLTVL.

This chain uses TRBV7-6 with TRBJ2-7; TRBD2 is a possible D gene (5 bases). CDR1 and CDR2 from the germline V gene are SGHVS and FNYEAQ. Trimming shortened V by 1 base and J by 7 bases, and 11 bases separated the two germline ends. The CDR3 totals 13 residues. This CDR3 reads CASSLGAGGEQYF. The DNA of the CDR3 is TGTGCCAGCAGCTTAGGGGCCGGAGGAGAGCAGTACTTC.

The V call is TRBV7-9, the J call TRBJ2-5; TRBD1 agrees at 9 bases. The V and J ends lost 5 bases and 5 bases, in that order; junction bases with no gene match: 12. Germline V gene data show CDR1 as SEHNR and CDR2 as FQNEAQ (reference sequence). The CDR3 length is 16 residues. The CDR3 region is CASSQEPGQGWETQYF. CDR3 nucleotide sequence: TGTGCCAGCAGCCAGGAACCGGGACAGGGTTGGGAGACCCAGTACTTC.

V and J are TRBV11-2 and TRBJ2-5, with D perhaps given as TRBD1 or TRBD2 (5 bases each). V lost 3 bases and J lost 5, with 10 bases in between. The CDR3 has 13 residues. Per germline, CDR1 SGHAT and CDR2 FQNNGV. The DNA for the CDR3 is TGTGCCAGCAGCTTGGGGGATCCGGAGACCCAGTACTTC. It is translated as CASSLGDPETQYF.

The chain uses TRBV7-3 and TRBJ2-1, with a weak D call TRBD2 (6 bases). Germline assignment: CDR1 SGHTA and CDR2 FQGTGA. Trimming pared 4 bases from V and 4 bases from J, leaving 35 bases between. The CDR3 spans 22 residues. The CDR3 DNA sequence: TGTGCCAGCAGCTACCGGGCCCCAATCGGGGAGGACAATAGGGGTCCATACAATGAGCAGTTCTTC. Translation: CASSYRAPIGEDNRGPYNEQFF.

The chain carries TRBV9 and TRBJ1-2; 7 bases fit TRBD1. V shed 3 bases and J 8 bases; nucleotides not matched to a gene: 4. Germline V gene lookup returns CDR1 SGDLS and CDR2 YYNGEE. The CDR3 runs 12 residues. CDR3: CASSADRSGYTF. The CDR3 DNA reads TGTGCCAGCAGCGCGGACAGGTCGGGCTACACCTTC.

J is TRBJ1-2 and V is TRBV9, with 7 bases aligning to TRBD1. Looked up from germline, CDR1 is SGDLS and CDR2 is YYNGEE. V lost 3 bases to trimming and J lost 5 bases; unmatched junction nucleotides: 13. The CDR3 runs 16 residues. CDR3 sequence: CASSAAVGTEPYGYTF. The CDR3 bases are TGTGCCAGCAGCGCCGCCGTCGGGACAGAGCCGTATGGCTACACCTTC.

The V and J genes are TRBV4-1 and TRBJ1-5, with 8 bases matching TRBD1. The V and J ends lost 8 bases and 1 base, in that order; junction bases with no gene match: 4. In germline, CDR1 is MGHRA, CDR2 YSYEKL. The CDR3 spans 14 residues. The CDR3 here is CASGQGGSNQPQHF. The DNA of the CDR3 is TGCGCCAGCGGACAGGGAGGGAGCAATCAGCCCCAGCATTTT.

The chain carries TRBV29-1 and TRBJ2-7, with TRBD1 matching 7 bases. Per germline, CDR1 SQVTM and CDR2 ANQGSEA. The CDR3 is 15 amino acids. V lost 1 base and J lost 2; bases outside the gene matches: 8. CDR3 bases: TGCAGCGTTGAAGTGGGACAGCAGTTTCCCTACGAGCAGTACTTC. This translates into CSVEVGQQFPYEQYF.

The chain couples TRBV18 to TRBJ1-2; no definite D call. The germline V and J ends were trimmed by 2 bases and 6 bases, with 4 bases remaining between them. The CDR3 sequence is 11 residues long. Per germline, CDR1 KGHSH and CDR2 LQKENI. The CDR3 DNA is TGTGCCAGCTCACCAGGGGATGGCTACACCTTC. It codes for CASSPGDGYTF.